The 24 T cell receptor beta chains presented below share a single source sample, sequenced in a study of blood T cell repertoires in COVID-19. Sequencing used immunoSEQ multiplex PCR; TCRdb keeps in-frame clones, though not all of them. There are hundreds of thousands of clones in the sample; 70% to 90% occur only once, and 7.5% to 9.5% lies in the top ten. Sequencing input: peripheral blood. Receptors were obtained from a woman in her forties or fifties with COVID-19, enrolled during active disease.

V gene TRBV5-4 combines with J gene TRBJ1-2; D is undetermined. CDR1 is SGHNT, CDR2 YYREEE, per germline (reference sequence). The CDR3 length is 13 residues. V lost 4 bases and J lost 2, with 9 bases in between. The CDR3 bases are TGTGCCAGCAGCCGAGGTGTGAACTATGGCTACACCTTC. Translating it yields CASSRGVNYGYTF.

The chain couples TRBV11-2 to TRBJ1-2; no reliable D call. This CDR3 spans 17 amino acids. Germline V gives CDR1 SGHAT, CDR2 FQNNGV. Trimming shortened V by 2 bases and J by 0 bases, and 16 bases separated the two germline ends. CDR3 bases: TGTGCCAGCAGCTTATGGAATCGGGTCAGAACTAACTATGGCTACACCTTC. Protein: CASSLWNRVRTNYGYTF.

This chain joins TRBV11-2 and TRBJ1-4, with 8 positions matching TRBD1. Unmatched junction bases numbered 9, after V lost 1 base and J lost 8 bases. The germline V gene encodes CDR1 SGHAT and CDR2 FQNNGV. CDR3 length: 16 amino acids. CDR3 in amino acids: CASSLGLGTGQEKLFF. In DNA form, the CDR3 reads TGTGCCAGCAGCTTAGGGCTAGGGACAGGCCAAGAAAAACTGTTTTTT.

The chain carries TRBV19 and TRBJ2-7, with 9 bases identical to TRBD2. CDR1 and CDR2 (germline): LNHDA, SQIVND (reference sequence). This CDR3 is 15 amino acids long. V shed 6 bases, J shed 5 bases, and the junction held 11 bases outside the gene matches. CDR3 amino acids: CASRPAGGPPNEQYF. The DNA for the CDR3 is TGTGCCAGTAGACCGGCGGGGGGGCCACCTAACGAGCAGTACTTC.

The chain employs TRBV6-6 and TRBJ2-1, with TRBD2 matching over 9 bases. The J segment lost 6 bases and the V segment lost 0 bases, leaving 3 bases of the junction unmatched. The CDR3 has 15 residues. CDR1 and CDR2 (germline): MNHNY, SVGAGI (reference sequence). This chain's CDR3 is CASSYSASGINEQFF. For the CDR3, the DNA is TGTGCCAGCAGTTACTCGGCTAGCGGGATCAATGAGCAGTTCTTC.

This clone was seen just once. V usage is TRBV19 and J usage is TRBJ1-2, with no clear D. Germline V CDR1 and CDR2: LNHDA, SQIVND (reference sequence). The CDR3 has 13 residues. V gave up 4 bases and J gave up 4 bases, with 10 bases separating them. The CDR3 nucleotides are TGTGCCAGTAGTAGGACTGGACCCTATGGCTACACCTTC. Amino acid sequence: CASSRTGPYGYTF.

This chain connects TRBV27 to TRBJ2-1; 9 bases fit TRBD1. Germline values: CDR1 MNHEY, CDR2 SMNVEV (reference sequence). This CDR3 has 15 residues. The V and J ends lost 3 bases and 7 bases, in that order; junction bases with no gene match: 7. The CDR3 DNA reads TGTGCCAGCAGTTTCGCCGGGACAGGGCCGAATGAGCAGTTCTTC. Protein sequence: CASSFAGTGPNEQFF.

V gene TRBV6-6 combines with J gene TRBJ1-1, with a possible D match to TRBD1 (5 bases). The CDR3 extends over 14 amino acids. Germline V gives CDR1 MNHNY, CDR2 SVGAGI (reference sequence). Deletions cut 7 bases from V and 0 bases from J, with 12 bases between. In DNA, the CDR3 is TGTGCCAGCACCTCAGACAGTGTGAACACTGAAGCTTTCTTT. Its translation: CASTSDSVNTEAFF.

The V and J genes are TRBV6-5 and TRBJ1-1; 9 nucleotides match TRBD1. CDR1 MNHEY and CDR2 SVGAGI come from the germline V gene. Trimming at V came to 4 bases and at J to 5 bases, leaving 5 bases not matched to a gene. The CDR3 sequence is 14 residues long. The chain's CDR3 is CASSFGQGKTEAFF. CDR3 DNA sequence: TGTGCCAGCAGTTTTGGACAGGGGAAGACTGAAGCTTTCTTT.

This clone appeared a single time. The chain uses TRBV12-3 or TRBV12-4 and TRBJ1-2; D call uncertain. V dropped 5 bases and J dropped 5 bases, with 12 bases sitting between them. CDR3 size: 13 residues. The CDR3 region is CASSPGGTYGYTF. Written as DNA, the CDR3 is TGTGCCAGCAGTCCGGGAGGCACATATGGCTACACCTTC.

The chain uses TRBV27 and TRBJ2-1; 11 nucleotides agree with TRBD1. The CDR3 has 13 amino acids. Germline loops: CDR1 MNHEY, CDR2 SMNVEV (reference sequence). V lost 7 bases to trimming and J lost 7 bases; unmatched junction nucleotides: 3. In DNA form, the CDR3 reads TGTGCCAGCAACGGACAGGGGGCGAATGAGCAGTTCTTC. It specifies CASNGQGANEQFF.

The J gene is TRBJ1-5, the V gene TRBV19; 9 positions match TRBD1. V lost 9 bases and J lost 7; bases outside the gene matches: 4. The CDR3 has 12 amino acids. The germline CDR1 and CDR2 sequences are LNHDA and SQIVND (reference sequence). This chain's CDR3 is CASGTGYQPQHF. Here the CDR3 DNA reads TGTGCCAGCGGGACAGGGTACCAGCCCCAGCATTTT.

The chain combines TRBV10-3 with TRBJ2-7; 8 bases agree with TRBD1. This CDR3 spans 14 amino acids. Germline-derived CDR1 and CDR2 are ENHRY and SYGVKD. With V trimmed by 5 bases and J by 2 bases, 5 bases remained unmatched. CDR3 bases: TGTGCCATCAGTCCGGGGACAGGTACCTACGAGCAGTACTTC. Protein: CAISPGTGTYEQYF.

The gene calls are TRBV3-1 (or the pseudogene TRBV3-2) and TRBJ2-7; 10 positions agree with TRBD2. Germline trimming cut 1 base from V and 4 bases from J; bases unmatched to any gene: 13. Germline V CDR1 and CDR2: LGHDT, YNNKEL (reference sequence). The length of the CDR3 is 18 residues. CDR3 loop: CASSQGTLAGGLVYEQYF. The CDR3 DNA sequence: TGTGCCAGCAGCCAAGGGACCTTAGCGGGGGGACTAGTTTACGAGCAGTACTTC.

The chain is built from TRBV29-1 and TRBJ2-1; TRBD2 matches 7 bases. V lost 6 bases to trimming and J lost 6 bases; unmatched junction nucleotides: 11. This CDR3 contains 14 residues. Germline CDR1 SQVTM, CDR2 ANQGSEA. CDR3 DNA: TGCAGCGTGGACGGGGGGTTGGGTAGCAATGAGCAGTTCTTC. This sequence encodes CSVDGGLGSNEQFF.

Only one count was recorded for this clone. This sequence joins TRBV30 and TRBJ1-1, with a possible D match to TRBD1 (6 bases). V was trimmed by 0 bases and J by 11 bases, leaving 10 bases between them. The length of the CDR3 is 11 residues. Per the germline V gene, CDR1 is GTSNPN and CDR2 is SVGIG (reference sequence). The chain's CDR3 is CAWSVQGGAFF. CDR3 DNA: TGTGCCTGGAGTGTACAGGGTGGTGCTTTCTTT.

V gene TRBV2 combines with J gene TRBJ2-5, with 7 bases matching TRBD2. The J segment lost 4 bases and the V segment lost 5 bases, leaving 16 bases of the junction unmatched. CDR3 length: 17 residues. Germline V gene lookup returns CDR1 SNHLY and CDR2 FYNNEI. The CDR3 region is CASSPGGLSLWGETQYF. In DNA, the CDR3 is TGTGCCAGCAGTCCGGGAGGCCTTAGCCTCTGGGGAGAGACCCAGTACTTC.

Remarks on this clone: The same CDR3 is also encoded by other DNA sequences in this sample. The J gene is TRBJ2-5, the V gene TRBV30; 11 bases agree with TRBD2. Germline V gene data show CDR1 as GTSNPN and CDR2 as SVGIG (reference sequence). This CDR3 is built from 14 residues. J was trimmed by 2 bases and V by 3 bases; bases with no gene match: 2. The CDR3 sequence: CAWRLAGGQETQYF. The CDR3 nucleotides read TGTGCCTGGAGGCTAGCGGGGGGACAAGAGACCCAGTACTTC.

The CDR3: CASTLVTGVGELFF. CDR3 DNA sequence: TGTGCCAGCACCCTAGTGACAGGGGTCGGGGAGCTGTTTTTT. This sequence joins TRBV6-5 and TRBJ2-2, with TRBD1 matching 8 bases. CDR3 length: 14 amino acids. The germline CDR1 and CDR2 sequences are MNHEY and SVGAGI. J lost 7 bases, V lost 7 bases, and 8 bases had no gene match.

Worth noting for this clone: At one of its ends the junction is not consistent with the germline gene, which may arise from a read error. The CDR3 loop is CASRLAGRGLHEQYF. The CDR3 bases are TGTGCCAGCAGGTTGGCGGGCAGGGGGCTGCACGAGCAGTACTTC. The chain is built from TRBV5-6 and TRBJ2-7; 8 positions agree with TRBD1. Germline assignment: CDR1 SGHDT and CDR2 YYEEEE. The CDR3 has 15 amino acids.

The chain has TRBV5-1 and TRBJ1-6, with 9 bases lining up with TRBD1. The CDR3 has 14 amino acids. V shed 3 bases, J shed 11 bases, and the junction held 6 bases outside the gene matches. Germline V gene lookup returns CDR1 SGHRS and CDR2 YFSETQ. The CDR3 bases are TGCGCCAGCAGCTCGGGACAGGGTACCCCACCCCTCCACTTT. Translating gives CASSSGQGTPPLHF.

This clone was detected once. The junction departs from the called germline gene at one end, perhaps through a read error. The V gene is TRBV5-6, the J gene TRBJ1-3; TRBD1 agrees at 8 bases. Germline CDR1 and CDR2: SGHDT and YYEEEE. The CDR3 length is 14 residues. This chain's CDR3 is CASRLTGGENTIYF. CDR3 nucleotides: TGTGCCAGCCGCTTAACAGGGGGAGAAAACACCATATATTTT.

The J gene is TRBJ1-2, the V gene TRBV6-5; D gene ambiguous. Trimming left V 0 bases short and J 7 bases short, with 12 bases between. The CDR3 loop spans 14 amino acids. CDR1 is MNHEY, CDR2 SVGAGI, per germline. CDR3 residues: CASSYSNGLSGYTF. The CDR3 DNA reads as TGTGCCAGCAGTTACTCGAACGGTTTGAGTGGCTACACCTTC.

V gene TRBV6-2 or TRBV6-3 combines with J gene TRBJ2-7; D unclear. Germline values: CDR1 MNHEY, CDR2 SVGEGT. The CDR3 covers 12 residues. With 5 bases removed from V and 0 bases from J, the gap between germline ends came to 5 bases. The CDR3: CASSATSYEQYF. The CDR3 DNA is TGTGCCAGCAGTGCTACCTCCTACGAGCAGTACTTC.